This T cell receptor (beta chain) was found in a study of CD4 T cells in relation to SARS-CoV-2 and coronaviruses. Points from the study as a whole: Around 62% of donors had memory CD4+ clonotypes crossrecognizing SARS-CoV-2 and common cold coronavirus spike.

Measured with immunoSEQ multiplex PCR; TCRdb has only the in-frame clones, and not every one. The data show about 65,000 clones, 85% to 90% seen once. CD4+ T cells from unexposed donors were obtained before the COVID-19 pandemic (2011-2018). V lost 4 bases and J lost 0, with 20 bases in between. The CDR3 is made up of 17 amino acids. Germline CDR1 reads SGHRS; CDR2 reads YFSETQ. About this clone itself: As yet, its antigen is unknown.

This receptor was identified in a human donor in good health. J is TRBJ2-7 and V is TRBV5-1; D tentatively fits TRBD1 or TRBD2 (5 bases each). Specimen: memory CD4+ T cells from PBMCs. Here the CDR3 reads CASSISSGATSSYEQYF. As DNA, the CDR3 is TGCGCCAGCAGCATTTCGTCCGGGGCCACGAGCTCCTACGAGCAGTACTTC.